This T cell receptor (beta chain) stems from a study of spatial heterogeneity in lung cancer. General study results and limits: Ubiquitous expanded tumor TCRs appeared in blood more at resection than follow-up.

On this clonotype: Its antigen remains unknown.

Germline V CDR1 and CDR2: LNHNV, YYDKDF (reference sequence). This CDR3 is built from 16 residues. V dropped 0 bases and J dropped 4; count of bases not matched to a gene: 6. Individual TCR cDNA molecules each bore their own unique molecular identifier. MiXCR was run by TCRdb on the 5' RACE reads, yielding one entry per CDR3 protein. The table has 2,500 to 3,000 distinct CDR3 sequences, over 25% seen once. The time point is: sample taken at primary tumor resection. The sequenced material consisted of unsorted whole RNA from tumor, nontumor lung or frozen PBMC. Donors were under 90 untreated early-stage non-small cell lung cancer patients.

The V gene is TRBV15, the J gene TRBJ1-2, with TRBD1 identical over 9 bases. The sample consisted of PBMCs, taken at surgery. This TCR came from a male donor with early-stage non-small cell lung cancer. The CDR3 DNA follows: TGTGCCACCAGCAGAGATCACGGACAGGGGTCCTATGGCTACACCTTC. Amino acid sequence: CATSRDHGQGSYGYTF.